Presented here are 9 T cell receptor beta chains from one specimen sequenced in a study of shared clonotypes between healthy human individuals. Sequencing used immunoSEQ multiplex PCR; TCRdb keeps in-frame clones, though not all of them. The table has about 1,500,000 clones, 95% to 97% seen once; the top ten hold 1.2%. Specimen: naive CD4+ T cells sorted from blood. Regarding subset: CD45RA+ positively selected. The origin of the receptors is a man under 40 in good health.

The J gene is TRBJ2-5, the V gene TRBV20-1; TRBD2 might be the D (5 bases). Germline V CDR1 and CDR2: DFQATT, SNEGSKA (reference sequence). This CDR3 comprises 11 residues. V was cut by 8 bases and J by 5 bases, with 12 bases left in between. In nucleotides, the CDR3 is TGCAGTATTTTAACGGGGGAGACCCAGTACTTC. The encoded protein is CSILTGETQYF.

The V call is TRBV6-6, the J call TRBJ2-4; 9 bases are a match to TRBD1. The germline CDR1 and CDR2 sequences are MNHNY and SVGAGI (reference sequence). With 6 bases clipped from V and 0 bases from J, the junction kept 6 bases outside the gene matches. This CDR3 is 16 amino acids long. The CDR3 DNA reads as TGTGCCAGCAGGACGGGACAGGGACGAGCCAAAAACATTCAGTACTTC. Protein: CASRTGQGRAKNIQYF.

J is TRBJ2-7 and V is TRBV28, with D perhaps TRBD2 (6 bases). CDR3 length: 15 residues. V lost 1 base and J lost 2, with 12 bases in between. Germline V gene sequence: CDR1 MDHEN, CDR2 SYDVKM. The CDR3 nucleotides are TGTGCCAGCAGTTTATACGGGGGAGCGACCTACGAGCAGTACTTC. Protein product: CASSLYGGATYEQYF.

The chain employs TRBV19 and TRBJ1-1, with D possibly being TRBD1 (6 bases). This CDR3 comprises 14 residues. CDR1 LNHDA and CDR2 SQIVND come from the germline V gene (reference sequence). Deletions cut 6 bases from V and 2 bases from J, with 13 bases between. The CDR3 DNA is TGTGCCAGTAGACCCCGGACAGCAAACACTGAAGCTTTCTTT. Translating it yields CASRPRTANTEAFF.

The genes are TRBV4-3 and TRBJ2-4; 7 nucleotides align to TRBD1. The trim removed 0 bases at V and 7 bases at J, leaving 15 bases unmatched. From germline, CDR1 is LGHNA and CDR2 YSLEER. This CDR3 comprises 18 residues. The CDR3 sequence is CASSQDTRGLGLGNIQYF. The CDR3 bases are TGCGCCAGCAGCCAAGATACGAGGGGGCTAGGGCTGGGGAACATTCAGTACTTC.

The rearrangement links TRBV7-9 to TRBJ1-5; 7 bases fit TRBD1. The ends lost 5 bases at V and 4 bases at J; junction bases unmatched: 2. The CDR3 has 13 residues. Germline V lookup: CDR1 SEHNR, CDR2 FQNEAQ (reference sequence). The CDR3 loop is CASSTTGNQPQHF. CDR3 bases: TGTGCCAGCAGCACGACAGGGAATCAGCCCCAGCATTTT.

For the CDR3, the DNA is TGTGCCAGCAGCCATCCCCTGGGGCGGCTAGGCACAGATACGCAGTATTTT. Its translation is CASSHPLGRLGTDTQYF. The chain has TRBV14 and TRBJ2-3; weak D call: TRBD1 (5 bases). Trimming removed 3 bases at V and 1 base at J, with 17 bases between. The CDR3 has 17 residues. In germline, CDR1 is SGHDN, CDR2 FVKESK.

The rearrangement uses TRBV28 and TRBJ2-5; 7 bases are shared with TRBD2. Germline-derived CDR1 and CDR2 are MDHEN and SYDVKM. The CDR3 spans 12 residues. With 6 bases clipped from V and 3 bases from J, the junction kept 1 base outside the gene matches. Here the CDR3 reads CASRGTKETQYF. The DNA of the CDR3 is TGTGCCAGCAGGGGGACTAAAGAGACCCAGTACTTC.

The table lists this clone with a few counts. The chain uses TRBV27 and TRBJ1-2; D is perhaps TRBD1 (5 bases). Germline lookup yields CDR1 MNHEY and CDR2 SMNVEV (reference sequence). Between the trimmed V and J ends, which lost 6 bases and 4 bases, there was a span of 12 bases. This CDR3 comprises 13 residues. For the CDR3, the DNA is TGTGCCAGCAGCCGAGCGGGACGCTATGGCTACACCTTC. Its translation is CASSRAGRYGYTF.